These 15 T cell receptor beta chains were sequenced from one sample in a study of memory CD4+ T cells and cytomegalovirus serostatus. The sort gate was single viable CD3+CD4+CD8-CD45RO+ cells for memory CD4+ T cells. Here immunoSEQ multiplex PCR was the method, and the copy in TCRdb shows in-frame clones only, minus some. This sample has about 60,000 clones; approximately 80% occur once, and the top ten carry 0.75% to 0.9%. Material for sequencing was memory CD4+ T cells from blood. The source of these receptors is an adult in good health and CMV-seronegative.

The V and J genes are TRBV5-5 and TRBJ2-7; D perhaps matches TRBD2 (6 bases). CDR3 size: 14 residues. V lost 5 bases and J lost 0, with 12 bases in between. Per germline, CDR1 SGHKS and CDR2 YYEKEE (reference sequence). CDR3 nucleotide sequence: TGTGCCAGCAGTTGGGACTCCCACTCCTACGAGCAGTACTTC. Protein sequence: CASSWDSHSYEQYF.

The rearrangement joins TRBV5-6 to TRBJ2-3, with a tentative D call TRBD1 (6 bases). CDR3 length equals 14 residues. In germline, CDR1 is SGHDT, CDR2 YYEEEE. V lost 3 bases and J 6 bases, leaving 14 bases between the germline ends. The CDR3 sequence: CASSSKPRGDTQYF. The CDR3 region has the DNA TGTGCCAGCAGCTCTAAGCCTAGGGGGGATACGCAGTATTTT.

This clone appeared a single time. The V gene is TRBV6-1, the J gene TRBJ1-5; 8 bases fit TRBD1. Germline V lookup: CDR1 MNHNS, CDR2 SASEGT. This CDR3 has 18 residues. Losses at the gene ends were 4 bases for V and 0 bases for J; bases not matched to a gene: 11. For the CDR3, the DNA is TGTGCCAGCAGTGGCCCAGGGGGCTCTATATATAGCAATCAGCCCCAGCATTTT. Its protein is CASSGPGGSIYSNQPQHF.

The CDR3 DNA sequence: TGTGCCAGCAGTAGAGGGGGGACAGGGGCCTACGAGCAGTACTTC. It codes for CASSRGGTGAYEQYF. The V and J genes are TRBV5-6 and TRBJ2-7; TRBD1 agrees at 10 bases. The V segment lost 5 bases and the J segment 2 bases; nucleotides outside the gene matches: 7. CDR1 SGHDT and CDR2 YYEEEE come from the germline V gene. The CDR3 is made up of 15 amino acids.

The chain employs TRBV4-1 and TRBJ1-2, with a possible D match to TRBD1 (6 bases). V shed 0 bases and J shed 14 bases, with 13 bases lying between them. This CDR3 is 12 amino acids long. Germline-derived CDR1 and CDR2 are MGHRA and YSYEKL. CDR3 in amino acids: CASSQDGGRRTF. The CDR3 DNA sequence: TGCGCCAGCAGCCAAGACGGGGGGCGCAGGACCTTC.

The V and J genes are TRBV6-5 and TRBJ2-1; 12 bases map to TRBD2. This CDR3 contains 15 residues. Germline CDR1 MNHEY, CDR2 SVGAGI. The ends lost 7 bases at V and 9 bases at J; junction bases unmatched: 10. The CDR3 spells CASTPGLAGTVEQFF. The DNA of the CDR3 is TGTGCCAGCACCCCAGGACTAGCGGGAACGGTTGAGCAGTTCTTC.

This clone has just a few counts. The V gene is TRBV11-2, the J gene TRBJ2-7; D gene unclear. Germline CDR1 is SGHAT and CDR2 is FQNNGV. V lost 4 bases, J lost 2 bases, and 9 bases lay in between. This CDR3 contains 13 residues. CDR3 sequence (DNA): TGTGCCAGCAGCTCCCCGGGTGCCTACGAGCAGTACTTC. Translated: CASSSPGAYEQYF. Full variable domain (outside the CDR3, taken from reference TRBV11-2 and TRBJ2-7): EAGVAQSPRYKIIEKRQSVAFWCNPISGHATLYWYQQILGQGPKLLIQFQNNGVVDDSQLPKDRFSAERLKGVDSTLKIQPAKLEDSAVYLCASSSPGAYEQYFGPGTRLTVT.

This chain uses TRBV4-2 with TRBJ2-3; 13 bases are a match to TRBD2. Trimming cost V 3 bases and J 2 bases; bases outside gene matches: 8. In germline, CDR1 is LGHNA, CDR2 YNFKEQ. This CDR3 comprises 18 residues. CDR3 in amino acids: CASSHNGLAGVDTDTQYF. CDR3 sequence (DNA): TGTGCCAGCAGCCATAACGGACTAGCGGGAGTAGACACAGATACGCAGTATTTT.

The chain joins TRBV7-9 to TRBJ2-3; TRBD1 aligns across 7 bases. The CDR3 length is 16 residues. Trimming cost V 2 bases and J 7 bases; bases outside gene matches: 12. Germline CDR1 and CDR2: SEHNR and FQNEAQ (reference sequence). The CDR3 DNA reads TGTGCCAGCAGCTTATCGCAGGGACAGCATAGTAATACGCAGTATTTT. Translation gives CASSLSQGQHSNTQYF.

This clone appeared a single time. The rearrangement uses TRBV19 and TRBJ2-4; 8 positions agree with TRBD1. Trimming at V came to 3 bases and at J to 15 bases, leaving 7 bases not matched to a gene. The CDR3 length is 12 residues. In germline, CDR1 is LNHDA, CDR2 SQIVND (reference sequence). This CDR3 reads CASSMETGAMYF. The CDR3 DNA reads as TGTGCCAGTAGTATGGAGACAGGGGCAATGTACTTC.

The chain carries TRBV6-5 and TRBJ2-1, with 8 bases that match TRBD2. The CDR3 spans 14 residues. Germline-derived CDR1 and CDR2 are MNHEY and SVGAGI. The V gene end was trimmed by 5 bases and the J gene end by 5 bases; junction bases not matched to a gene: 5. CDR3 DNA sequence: TGTGCCAGCAGTGTCCGGGAGGGAGACAATGAGCAGTTCTTC. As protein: CASSVREGDNEQFF.

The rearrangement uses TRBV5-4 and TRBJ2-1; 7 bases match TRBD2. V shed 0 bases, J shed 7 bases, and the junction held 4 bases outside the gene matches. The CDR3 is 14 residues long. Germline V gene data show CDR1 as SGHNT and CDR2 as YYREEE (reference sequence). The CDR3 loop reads CASSLGGSWNEQFF. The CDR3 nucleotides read TGTGCCAGCAGCTTGGGCGGGAGTTGGAATGAGCAGTTCTTC.

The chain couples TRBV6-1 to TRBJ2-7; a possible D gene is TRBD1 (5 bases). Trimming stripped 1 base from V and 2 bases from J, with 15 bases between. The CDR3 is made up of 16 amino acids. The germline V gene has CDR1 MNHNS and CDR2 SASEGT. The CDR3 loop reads CASSEGQTGVAYEQYF. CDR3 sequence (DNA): TGTGCCAGCAGTGAAGGGCAAACAGGAGTTGCCTACGAGCAGTACTTC.

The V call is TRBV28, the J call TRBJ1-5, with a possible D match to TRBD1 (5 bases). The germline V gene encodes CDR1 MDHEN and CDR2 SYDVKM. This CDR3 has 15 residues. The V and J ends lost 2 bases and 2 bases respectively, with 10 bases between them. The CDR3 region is CASSLGQGRNQPQHF. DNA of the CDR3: TGTGCCAGCAGTTTAGGTCAGGGACGCAATCAGCCCCAGCATTTT.

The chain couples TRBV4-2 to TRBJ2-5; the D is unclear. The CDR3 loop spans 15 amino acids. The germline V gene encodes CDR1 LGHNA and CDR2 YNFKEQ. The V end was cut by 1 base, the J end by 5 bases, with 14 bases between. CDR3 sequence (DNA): TGTGCCAGCAGCCAAGGAGCCCTGGTAGGGGAGACCCAGTACTTC. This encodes CASSQGALVGETQYF.